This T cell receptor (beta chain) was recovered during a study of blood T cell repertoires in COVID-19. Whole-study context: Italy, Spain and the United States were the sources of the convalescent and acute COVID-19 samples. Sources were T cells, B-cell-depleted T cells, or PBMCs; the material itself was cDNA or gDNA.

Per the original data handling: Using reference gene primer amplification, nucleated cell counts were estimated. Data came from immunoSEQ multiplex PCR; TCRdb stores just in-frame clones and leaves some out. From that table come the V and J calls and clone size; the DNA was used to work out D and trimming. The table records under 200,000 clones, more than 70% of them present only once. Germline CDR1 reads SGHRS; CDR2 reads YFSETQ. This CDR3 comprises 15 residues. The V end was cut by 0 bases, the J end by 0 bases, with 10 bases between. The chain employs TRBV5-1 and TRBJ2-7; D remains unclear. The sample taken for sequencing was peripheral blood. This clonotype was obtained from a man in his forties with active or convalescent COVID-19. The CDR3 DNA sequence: TGCGCCAGCAGCTTGGATGACTCGAGCTCCTACGAGCAGTACTTC. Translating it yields CASSLDDSSSYEQYF.